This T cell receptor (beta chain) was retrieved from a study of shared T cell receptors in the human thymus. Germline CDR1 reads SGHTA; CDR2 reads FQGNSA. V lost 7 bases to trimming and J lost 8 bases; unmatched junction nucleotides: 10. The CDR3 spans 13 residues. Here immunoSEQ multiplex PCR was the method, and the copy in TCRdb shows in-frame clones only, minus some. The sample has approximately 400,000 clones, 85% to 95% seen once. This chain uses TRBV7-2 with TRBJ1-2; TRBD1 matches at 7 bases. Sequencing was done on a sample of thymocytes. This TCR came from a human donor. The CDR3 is CASTTGRGRGYTF. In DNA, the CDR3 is TGTGCCAGCACCACCGGCAGGGGGAGAGGCTACACCTTC.